This TCR beta chain was sequenced for a study of identical twins. TCRdb reprocessed the 5' RACE reads with MiXCR, giving one entry per CDR3 protein. Among 1.5 million or so distinct CDR3 sequences listed, about 30% were seen once. On this clonotype itself: Its antigen remains unidentified.

Trimming took 6 bases from V and 2 from J, leaving 13 bases between them. The germline gives CDR1 LNHDA, CDR2 SQIVND (reference sequence). The CDR3 loop spans 15 amino acids. Findings and limits, study-wide: Twin pairs had excess sharing that was weaker in beta out-of-frame sequences.

This receptor was identified in a newborn girl in good health. The gene calls are TRBV19 and TRBJ2-2; D might be TRBD2 (6 bases). Sequenced: cord blood. The CDR3 DNA follows: TGTGCCAGTAGACCTCGACTAGGAAACACCGGGGAGCTGTTTTTT. Translating gives CASRPRLGNTGELFF.